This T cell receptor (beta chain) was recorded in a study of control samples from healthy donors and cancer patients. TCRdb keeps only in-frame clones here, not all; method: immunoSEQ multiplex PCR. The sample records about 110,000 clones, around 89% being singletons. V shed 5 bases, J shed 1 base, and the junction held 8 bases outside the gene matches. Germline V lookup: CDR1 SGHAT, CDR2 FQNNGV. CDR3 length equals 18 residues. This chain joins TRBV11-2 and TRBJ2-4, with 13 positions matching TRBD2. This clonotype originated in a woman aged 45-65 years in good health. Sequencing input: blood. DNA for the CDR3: TGTGCCAGCAGCCCCCGGACTAGCGGGAGTCTGGCCAAAAACATTCAGTACTTC. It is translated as CASSPRTSGSLAKNIQYF.